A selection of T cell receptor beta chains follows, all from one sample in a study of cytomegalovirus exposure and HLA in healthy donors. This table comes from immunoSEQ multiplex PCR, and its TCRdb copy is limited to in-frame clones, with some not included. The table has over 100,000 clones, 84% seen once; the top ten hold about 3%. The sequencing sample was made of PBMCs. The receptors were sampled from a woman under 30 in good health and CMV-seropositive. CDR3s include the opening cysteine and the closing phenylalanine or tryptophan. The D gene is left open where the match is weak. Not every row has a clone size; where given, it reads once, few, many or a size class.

DNA: TGTGCCAGCAGCATAGGACCGGGGAACACTGAAGCTTTCTTT
CDR3: CASSIGPGNTEAFF
J: TRBJ1-1
V: TRBV9
size: -
D: -

DNA: TGTGCCAGCAGGCGACAGGTGAGGATGGACAATGAGCAGTTCTTC
CDR3: CASRRQVRMDNEQFF
J: TRBJ2-1
V: TRBV6-6
size: -
D: -

DNA: TGTGCCTGGAGCAACCGGGACAGGGGCTACGAGCAGTACTTC
CDR3: CAWSNRDRGYEQYF
J: TRBJ2-7
V: TRBV30
size: -
D: TRBD1

DNA: TGTGCCAGCAGCCTGAGCGGGGAAAGGGGGACCCAGTACTTC
CDR3: CASSLSGERGTQYF
J: TRBJ2-5
V: TRBV6-5
size: -
D: TRBD2

DNA: TGTGCCAGCAGCGTAGAAGTAGTGACAGGGCCAGGGGAGCAGTACTTC
CDR3: CASSVEVVTGPGEQYF
J: TRBJ2-7
V: TRBV9
size: -
D: TRBD1

DNA: TGTGCCAGTAGTCCTTCAGGGGCCCTCGGGAACACTGAAGCTTTCTTT
CDR3: CASSPSGALGNTEAFF
J: TRBJ1-1
V: TRBV19
size: -
D: -

DNA: TGCAGCGTGGTCGTAGCGGGGGTAGGAGATACGCAGTATTTT
CDR3: CSVVVAGVGDTQYF
J: TRBJ2-3
V: TRBV29-1
size: -
D: TRBD2

DNA: TGTGCCAGCAGCTTTAAGGGGCAGCCGAACACTGAAGCTTTCTTT
CDR3: CASSFKGQPNTEAFF
J: TRBJ1-1
V: TRBV7-9
size: -
D: -

DNA: TGTGCCAGCAGCCTCACGGTGGCCTACGAGCAGTACTTC
CDR3: CASSLTVAYEQYF
J: TRBJ2-7
V: TRBV11-2
size: -
D: -

DNA: TGTGCCAGCAGCCGGGCATCCTCCTACGAGCAGTACTTC
CDR3: CASSRASSYEQYF
J: TRBJ2-7
V: TRBV14
size: -
D: -

DNA: TGTGCCAGTAGTGAGGGATTCCAGCCCCAGCATTTT
CDR3: CASSEGFQPQHF
J: TRBJ1-5
V: TRBV19
size: few
D: -

DNA: TGTGCCTGCCCGGGACAGGATCTAAATGAGCAGTTCTTC
CDR3: CACPGQDLNEQFF
J: TRBJ2-1
V: TRBV30
size: -
D: TRBD1

DNA: TGTGCCAGCAGCACTGACAGTTCGGGAAACACCATATATTTT
CDR3: CASSTDSSGNTIYF
J: TRBJ1-3
V: TRBV6-5
size: once
D: -

DNA: TGTGCCAGCATAGGGACAGGGGACAATGGCTACACCTTC
CDR3: CASIGTGDNGYTF
J: TRBJ1-2
V: TRBV2
size: once
D: TRBD1

DNA: TGTGCCAGCAGCGCCGGGTGGAGCGGGGGGGGTACAGATACGCAGTATTTT
CDR3: CASSAGWSGGGTDTQYF
J: TRBJ2-3
V: TRBV7-9
size: -
D: TRBD2

DNA: TGTGCCAGCAGCTCGGGACACAGCAATCAGCCCCAGCATTTT
CDR3: CASSSGHSNQPQHF
J: TRBJ1-5
V: TRBV7-2
size: -
D: -